Presented here are 14 T cell receptor beta chains from one specimen sequenced in a study of cytomegalovirus exposure and HLA in healthy donors. The primer mix had 60 Vbeta and 13 Jbeta primers. TCRdb keeps only in-frame clones here, not all; method: immunoSEQ multiplex PCR. Counted here are roughly 200,000 clones, 80% to 90% occurring once; the ten biggest clones make up 0.25% to 0.4%. What was sequenced was PBMCs. The receptors here all came from a woman aged 25 to 39 in good health and CMV-seronegative.

CDR3 bases: TGCGCCAGCGGCCCCGGGGGGGCGGGCACAGATACGCAGTATTTT. It yields the protein CASGPGGAGTDTQYF. This chain uses TRBV5-1 with TRBJ2-3; 8 positions match TRBD2. Germline V CDR1 and CDR2: SGHRS, YFSETQ. V gave up 7 bases and J gave up 1 base; unmatched junction bases: 8. This CDR3 has 15 amino acids.

The chain is built from TRBV11-2 and TRBJ1-5, with TRBD1 matching 7 bases. The CDR3 covers 15 residues. Looked up from germline, CDR1 is SGHAT and CDR2 is FQNNGV. J was trimmed by 5 bases and V by 5 bases; bases with no gene match: 9. The CDR3 coding sequence is TGTGCCAGCAGCAAACGACAGGGTCGGCATCAGCCCCAGCATTTT. Translated: CASSKRQGRHQPQHF.

The CDR3 spells CASERFGLAGEQFF. The CDR3 DNA reads as TGTGCCAGTGAGCGTTTTGGGCTAGCGGGCGAGCAGTTCTTC. The chain combines TRBV25-1 with TRBJ2-1; 8 nucleotides match TRBD2. Trimming at V came to 9 bases and at J to 10 bases, leaving 14 bases not matched to a gene. CDR3 length equals 14 residues. Germline V gene data show CDR1 as MGHDK and CDR2 as SYGVNS. Filled out from reference TRBV25-1 and TRBJ2-1, the complete variable domain reads EADIYQTPRYLVIGTGKKITLECSQTMGHDKMYWYQQDPGMELHLIHYSYGVNSTEKGDLSSESTVSRIRTEHFPLTLESARPSHTSQYLCASERFGLAGEQFFGPGTRLTVL.

V and J are TRBV10-2 and TRBJ1-1; 7 nucleotides agree with TRBD1. Trimming cost V 6 bases and J 2 bases; bases outside gene matches: 3. This CDR3 region has 13 residues. The germline V gene encodes CDR1 WSHSY and CDR2 SAAADI. CDR3 nucleotides: TGCGCCAGCAGCCGACAGGGTAACACTGAAGCTTTCTTT. As protein: CASSRQGNTEAFF.

The rearrangement links TRBV7-6 to TRBJ2-1, with 8 bases matching TRBD1. The CDR3 is 14 residues long. The V gene's germline CDR1 is SGHVS and CDR2 FNYEAQ. V lost 5 bases to trimming and J lost 5 bases; unmatched junction nucleotides: 5. CDR3 protein: CASSRYRGDNEQFF. The CDR3 DNA reads as TGTGCCAGCAGCCGGTACAGGGGGGACAATGAGCAGTTCTTC.

This clone was seen a few times. The V and J genes are TRBV4-1 and TRBJ2-2; D gene ambiguous. The CDR3 is 11 residues long. Germline V gene data show CDR1 as MGHRA and CDR2 as YSYEKL. Between the trimmed V and J ends, which lost 6 bases and 6 bases, there was a span of 5 bases. The CDR3 loop reads CASSESGELFF. In DNA form, the CDR3 reads TGCGCCAGCAGTGAGTCCGGGGAGCTGTTTTTT.

J is TRBJ1-5 and V is TRBV28, with 8 bases identical to TRBD1. CDR1 is MDHEN and CDR2 is SYDVKM in the germline V gene. V trimming: 4 bases; J trimming: 2 bases; junction bases outside the gene matches: 7. The CDR3 is 16 amino acids. DNA of the CDR3: TGTGCCAGCAGTTGGCACCAGGGGGCGGGCAATCAGCCCCAGCATTTT. Amino acid sequence: CASSWHQGAGNQPQHF.

The rearrangement joins TRBV5-1 to TRBJ1-2; possible D gene TRBD1, 6 bases. V lost 4 bases and J 8 bases, leaving 12 bases between the germline ends. Germline assignment: CDR1 SGHRS and CDR2 YFSETQ. The CDR3 consists of 12 residues. CDR3 amino acids: CASSPDRAGYTF. CDR3 nucleotide sequence: TGCGCCAGCAGCCCGGACAGAGCCGGCTACACCTTC.

The V and J genes are TRBV19 and TRBJ2-5; the D gene is possibly TRBD1 (6 bases). This CDR3 has 16 residues. CDR1 and CDR2 (germline): LNHDA, SQIVND (reference sequence). V shed 5 bases and J shed 2 bases, with 18 bases lying between them. The chain's CDR3 is CASSVNRVRTQETQYF. CDR3 DNA sequence: TGTGCCAGTAGTGTAAACAGGGTCCGCACACAAGAGACCCAGTACTTC.

This chain connects TRBV5-1 to TRBJ2-1; no clear D. Germline V gene sequence: CDR1 SGHRS, CDR2 YFSETQ. V lost 0 bases and J 4 bases, leaving 11 bases between the germline ends. This CDR3 has 15 amino acids. As DNA, the CDR3 is TGCGCCAGCAGCTTGGGTCAGATTTTATACAATGAGCAGTTCTTC. Translation: CASSLGQILYNEQFF.

CDR3 loop: CAIRTDRGLGGELFF. For the CDR3, the DNA is TGTGCCATCAGGACGGACAGGGGGCTTGGCGGGGAGCTGTTTTTT. This chain links TRBV10-3 with TRBJ2-2; 11 bases align to TRBD1. The CDR3 loop spans 15 amino acids. Unmatched junction bases numbered 7, after V lost 6 bases and J lost 7 bases. Germline V gene sequence: CDR1 ENHRY, CDR2 SYGVKD.

This clone occurred once. The chain is built from TRBV19 and TRBJ2-3; no reliable D call. The CDR3 totals 14 residues. Germline V gives CDR1 LNHDA, CDR2 SQIVND (reference sequence). Trimming shortened V by 3 bases and J by 0 bases, and 7 bases separated the two germline ends. The CDR3 region is CASSMGHSTDTQYF. The CDR3 region has the DNA TGTGCCAGTAGTATGGGCCATAGCACAGATACGCAGTATTTT. The full variable domain, its missing parts supplied by reference TRBV19 and TRBJ2-3, is DGGITQSPKYLFRKEGQNVTLSCEQNLNHDAMYWYRQDPGQGLRLIYYSQIVNDFQKGDIAEGYSVSREKKESFPLTVTSAQKNPTAFYLCASSMGHSTDTQYFGPGTRLTVL.

This clone was observed once. This sequence joins TRBV7-9 and TRBJ2-3, with 9 positions matching TRBD2. V lost 1 base to trimming and J lost 3 bases; unmatched junction nucleotides: 11. The germline V gene encodes CDR1 SEHNR and CDR2 FQNEAQ (reference sequence). CDR3 length: 18 residues. The CDR3 DNA is TGTGCCAGCAGCTTAGTACGGCTGGCGGGGGGGAGGACAGATACGCAGTATTTT. Translation gives CASSLVRLAGGRTDTQYF.

The chain has TRBV27 and TRBJ2-1; 7 positions agree with TRBD2. V shed 5 bases and J 0 bases; nucleotides not matched to a gene: 10. The CDR3 loop spans 17 amino acids. In germline, CDR1 is MNHEY, CDR2 SMNVEV (reference sequence). For the CDR3, the DNA is TGTGCCAGCAGTACCTCCGGGACTACAAGCTCCTACAATGAGCAGTTCTTC. Residues: CASSTSGTTSSYNEQFF.